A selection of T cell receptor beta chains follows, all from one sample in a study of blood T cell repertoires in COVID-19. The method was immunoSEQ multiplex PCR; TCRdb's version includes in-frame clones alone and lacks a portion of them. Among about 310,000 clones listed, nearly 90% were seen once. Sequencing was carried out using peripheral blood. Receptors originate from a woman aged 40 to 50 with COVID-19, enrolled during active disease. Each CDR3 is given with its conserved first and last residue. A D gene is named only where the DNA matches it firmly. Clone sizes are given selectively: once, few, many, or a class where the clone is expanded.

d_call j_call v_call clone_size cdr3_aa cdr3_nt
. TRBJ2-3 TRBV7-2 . CASSPQSRLSTDTQYF TGTGCCAGCAGCCCGCAAAGTAGACTGAGCACAGATACGCAGTATTTT
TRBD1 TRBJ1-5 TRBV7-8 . CASSFRTGHQPQHF TGTGCCAGCAGCTTTAGGACAGGCCATCAGCCCCAGCATTTT
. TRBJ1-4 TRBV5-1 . CASSSGGGNEKLFF TGCGCCAGCAGCTCCGGGGGGGGTAATGAAAAACTGTTTTTT
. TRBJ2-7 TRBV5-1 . CASSLGPPRGEQYF TGCGCCAGCAGCTTGGGACCCCCCAGAGGGGAGCAGTACTTC
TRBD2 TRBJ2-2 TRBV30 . CAYKLLAGPGELFF TGTGCCTACAAGCTACTAGCGGGCCCCGGGGAGCTGTTTTTT
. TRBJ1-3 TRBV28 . CASSPRRASGNTIYF TGTGCCAGCTCCCCCCGGAGGGCCTCGGGAAACACCATATATTTT
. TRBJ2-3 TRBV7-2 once CASSQRGLIPSADTQYF TGTGCCAGCAGCCAGAGGGGACTGATTCCATCGGCAGATACGCAGTATTTT
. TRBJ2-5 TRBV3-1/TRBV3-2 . CASSQDLFQEGAQYF TGTGCCAGCAGCCAAGATCTTTTCCAAGAAGGGGCCCAGTACTTC
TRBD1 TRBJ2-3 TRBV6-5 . CASSYGQGVTDTQYF TGTGCCAGCAGTTACGGACAGGGGGTTACAGATACGCAGTATTTT
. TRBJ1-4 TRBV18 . CASSPSQAREEKLFF TGTGCCAGCTCACCAAGCCAGGCCAGGGAAGAAAAACTGTTTTTT
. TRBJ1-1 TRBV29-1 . CSVGGNREAFF TGCAGCGTTGGTGGGAACAGGGAAGCTTTCTTT
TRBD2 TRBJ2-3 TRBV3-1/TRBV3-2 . CASSQAGLAGIAGTDTQYF TGTGCCAGCAGCCAAGCGGGACTAGCGGGAATCGCCGGCACAGATACGCAGTATTTT
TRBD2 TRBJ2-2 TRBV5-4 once CASSLSGSLTGELFF TGTGCCAGCAGCTTGAGCGGGAGTCTCACCGGGGAGCTGTTTTTT
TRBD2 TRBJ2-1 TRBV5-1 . CASSTGLAGKSYNEQFF TGCGCCAGCAGCACGGGACTAGCGGGGAAGTCCTACAATGAGCAGTTCTTC
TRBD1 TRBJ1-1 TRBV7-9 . CASRSGQGNTEAFF TGTGCCAGCAGGTCTGGACAGGGGAACACTGAAGCTTTCTTT
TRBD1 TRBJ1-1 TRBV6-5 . CASSRLQGGYTEAFF TGTGCCAGCAGTAGGCTACAGGGGGGTTACACTGAAGCTTTCTTT
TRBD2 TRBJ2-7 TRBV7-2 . CASSISPGLAGGWEQYF TGTGCCAGCAGCATTTCCCCGGGACTAGCGGGAGGATGGGAGCAGTACTTC
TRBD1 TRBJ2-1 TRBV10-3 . CASGQGAYNEQFF TGTGCCAGTGGGCAGGGGGCTTATAATGAGCAGTTCTTC
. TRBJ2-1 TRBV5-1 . CASSFFGGSSYNEQFF TGCGCCAGCAGCTTCTTTGGGGGCAGCTCCTACAATGAGCAGTTCTTC
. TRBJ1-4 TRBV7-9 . CASSLAQYNEKLFF TGTGCCAGCAGCTTAGCTCAGTATAATGAAAAACTGTTTTTT
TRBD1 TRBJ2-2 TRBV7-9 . CASSSRTGNTGELFF TGTGCCAGCAGCTCCCGGACAGGCAACACCGGGGAGCTGTTTTTT
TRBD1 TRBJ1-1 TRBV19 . CASSPGQVPNTEAFF TGTGCCAGTAGCCCTGGACAGGTACCTAACACTGAAGCTTTCTTT
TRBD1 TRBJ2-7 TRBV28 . CASSFRQGSEQYF TGTGCCAGCAGTTTCCGACAGGGGAGCGAGCAGTACTTC
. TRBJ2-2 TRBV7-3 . CASRAKDGRANTGELFF TGTGCCAGCAGGGCTAAAGACGGCAGGGCGAACACCGGGGAGCTGTTTTTT
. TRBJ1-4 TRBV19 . CATQQGREEKLFF TGTGCCACCCAACAGGGCCGCGAGGAAAAACTGTTTTTT
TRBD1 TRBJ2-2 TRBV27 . CASIGTGVTGELFF TGTGCCAGCATAGGGACAGGGGTGACCGGGGAGCTGTTTTTT
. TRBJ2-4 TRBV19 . CASSIEESRTKNIQYF TGTGCCAGTAGTATAGAGGAGTCTAGGACCAAAAACATTCAGTACTTC
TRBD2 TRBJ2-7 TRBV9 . CASSVEPAGGAQYF TGTGCCAGCAGCGTAGAGCCAGCGGGAGGCGCGCAGTACTTC
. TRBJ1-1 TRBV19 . CAWRSPSEAFF TGTGCCTGGAGATCGCCCTCTGAAGCTTTCTTT
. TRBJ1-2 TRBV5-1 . CASSPPGGNYGYTF TGCGCCAGCAGCCCCCCTGGGGGGAACTATGGCTACACCTTC
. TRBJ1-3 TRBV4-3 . CASSQVAVTSSGNTIYF TGCGCCAGCAGCCAAGTTGCGGTAACTTCCTCTGGAAACACCATATATTTT
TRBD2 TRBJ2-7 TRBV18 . CASSPSGSPYEQYF TGTGCCAGCTCACCTAGCGGGAGCCCCTACGAGCAGTACTTC
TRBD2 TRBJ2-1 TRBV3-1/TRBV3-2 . CASSQLLAGEAEQFF TGTGCCAGCAGCCAGTTACTAGCGGGGGAAGCTGAGCAGTTCTTC
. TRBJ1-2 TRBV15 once CATSRVSQGYDGYTF TGTGCCACCAGCAGAGTCAGCCAGGGGTATGATGGCTACACCTTC
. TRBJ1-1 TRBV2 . CASSESPLGGSGEAFF TGTGCCAGCAGTGAAAGCCCCCTAGGAGGGAGTGGTGAAGCTTTCTTT
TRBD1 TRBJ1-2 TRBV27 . CASSNRGTYGYTF TGTGCCAGCAGTAACAGGGGGACCTATGGCTACACCTTC
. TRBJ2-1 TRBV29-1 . CSVPGRGSYNEQFF TGCAGCGTTCCAGGGAGGGGGTCCTACAATGAGCAGTTCTTC
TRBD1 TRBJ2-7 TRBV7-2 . CASSLTFSSTGGYEQYF TGTGCCAGCAGCTTAACCTTTTCCTCGACAGGGGGCTACGAGCAGTACTTC
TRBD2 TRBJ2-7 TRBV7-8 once CASSLESGGVIFLEQYF TGTGCCAGCAGCTTAGAAAGCGGGGGGGTGATATTTCTCGAGCAGTACTTC
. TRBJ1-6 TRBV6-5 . CASRGPSGGNSPLHF TGTGCCAGCAGGGGGCCGTCCGGGGGTAATTCACCCCTCCACTTT